Listed below are T cell receptor beta chains from one sample, sequenced in a study of post-analysis software for immune sequencing data. TCRdb ran MiXCR on the PCR reads and lists one entry per CDR3 protein. Altogether 400,000 to 500,000 distinct CDR3 sequences are present, over 30% being singletons, with the ten largest covering less than 8%. Sequenced material: blood. Every receptor here comes from a girl aged 2-9 years with multiple sclerosis. CDR3s include the opening cysteine and the closing phenylalanine or tryptophan. Fields, in order: D gene, V gene, J gene, clone size, CDR3 DNA, CDR3 protein. A D gene is named only where the DNA matches it firmly. Only some rows state a clone size, as once, few, many or a class for expanded clones.

d_gene: TRBD1; v_gene: TRBV5-1; j_gene: TRBJ1-1; abundance: NA; CDR3nt: TGCGCCAGCAAGCTGACAGGGCACACTGAAGCTTTCTTT; CDR3aa: CASKLTGHTEAFF
d_gene: NA; v_gene: TRBV7-2; j_gene: TRBJ2-7; abundance: NA; CDR3nt: TGTGCCAGCAGCTTAGGGGGCAGTACCTACGAGCAGTACTTC; CDR3aa: CASSLGGSTYEQYF
d_gene: TRBD2; v_gene: TRBV20-1; j_gene: TRBJ2-3; abundance: NA; CDR3nt: TGCAGTGCTAGAGACCGCTTACTAGCGGGAGTGTCGGCAGATACGCAGTATTTT; CDR3aa: CSARDRLLAGVSADTQYF
d_gene: NA; v_gene: TRBV5-1; j_gene: TRBJ1-2; abundance: few; CDR3nt: TGCGCCAGCAGCTTGGAGGGGCAGAATGGCTACACCTTC; CDR3aa: CASSLEGQNGYTF
d_gene: TRBD2; v_gene: TRBV20-1; j_gene: TRBJ2-1; abundance: NA; CDR3nt: TGCAGTGCTAGATATACTAGCGGGGGGGCCTACGAGCAGTTCTTC; CDR3aa: CSARYTSGGAYEQFF
d_gene: TRBD1; v_gene: TRBV11-1; j_gene: TRBJ1-2; abundance: few; CDR3nt: TGTGCCAGCAGCTCCGGGACAGGGATGACCTATGGCTACACCTTC; CDR3aa: CASSSGTGMTYGYTF
d_gene: NA; v_gene: TRBV3-1; j_gene: TRBJ1-2; abundance: NA; CDR3nt: TGTGCCAGCAGCCAAGCCCCATACGGTGGAGGGAGGTCGGGAGGCTACACCTTC; CDR3aa: CASSQAPYGGGRSGGYTF
d_gene: NA; v_gene: TRBV29-1; j_gene: TRBJ1-1; abundance: NA; CDR3nt: TGCAGCGTTGAGGTATGGGCTCCGGGTACTGAAGCTTTCTTT; CDR3aa: CSVEVWAPGTEAFF
d_gene: NA; v_gene: TRBV15; j_gene: TRBJ2-3; abundance: NA; CDR3nt: TGTGCCACCAGCAGAGTAGTTGTTGACACAGATACGCAGTATTTT; CDR3aa: CATSRVVVDTDTQYF
d_gene: NA; v_gene: TRBV25-1; j_gene: TRBJ1-2; abundance: few; CDR3nt: TGTGCCAGCAGTGAGGATGACATCTTTAACTATGGCTACACCTTC; CDR3aa: CASSEDDIFNYGYTF
d_gene: NA; v_gene: TRBV2; j_gene: TRBJ2-3; abundance: NA; CDR3nt: TGTGCCAGCAGAGATCAGGGAGGAAGGGGGCTATTCCAGTATTTT; CDR3aa: CASRDQGGRGLFQYF
d_gene: TRBD2; v_gene: TRBV20-1; j_gene: TRBJ2-1; abundance: NA; CDR3nt: TGCGGTGCTGGAGGGATACAGACTAGCGGGGTTTTTAATGAGCAGTTCTTC; CDR3aa: CGAGGIQTSGVFNEQFF
d_gene: NA; v_gene: TRBV6-6; j_gene: TRBJ1-1; abundance: NA; CDR3nt: TGTGCCAGCGCCCCGAAGGGAGAGGGCACTGAAGCTTTCTTT; CDR3aa: CASAPKGEGTEAFF
d_gene: NA; v_gene: TRBV12-3/TRBV12-4; j_gene: TRBJ2-7; abundance: NA; CDR3nt: TGTGCCAGCAGTTTTGGGGTCCACGAGCAGTACTTC; CDR3aa: CASSFGVHEQYF
d_gene: TRBD2; v_gene: TRBV4-2; j_gene: TRBJ2-7; abundance: few; CDR3nt: TGTGCCAGCAGCCAAGATAGGTGGCTAGCGGGAGAAACCCTACCTACAACCTACGAGCAGTACTTC; CDR3aa: CASSQDRWLAGETLPTTYEQYF
d_gene: NA; v_gene: TRBV12-3/TRBV12-4; j_gene: TRBJ1-4; abundance: few; CDR3nt: TGTGCCAGCAGCCGCTTCCGGGTTGAAGTTGCAACTAATGAAAAACTGTTTTTT; CDR3aa: CASSRFRVEVATNEKLFF
d_gene: TRBD2; v_gene: TRBV2; j_gene: TRBJ2-1; abundance: once; CDR3nt: TGTGCCAGCAGTGAAAGGACTAGCGGGGACAATGAGCAGTTCTTC; CDR3aa: CASSERTSGDNEQFF
d_gene: TRBD1; v_gene: TRBV12-3/TRBV12-4; j_gene: TRBJ2-5; abundance: few; CDR3nt: TGTGCCAGCAGTCGACAGGGAAAAGAGACCCAGTACTTC; CDR3aa: CASSRQGKETQYF
d_gene: NA; v_gene: TRBV4-3; j_gene: TRBJ2-3; abundance: few; CDR3nt: TGCGCCAGCAGCCATAAGACTAACACCCTCGAAGATACGCAGTATTTT; CDR3aa: CASSHKTNTLEDTQYF
d_gene: TRBD1; v_gene: TRBV28; j_gene: TRBJ2-5; abundance: NA; CDR3nt: TGTGCCAGCAGTTCGCCGGGACAGGGTGGCAATGAGCAGTACTTC; CDR3aa: CASSSPGQGGNEQYF
d_gene: NA; v_gene: TRBV28; j_gene: TRBJ2-4; abundance: few; CDR3nt: TGTGCCAGCAGCCTGACCCTCACGGCCAAAAACATTCAGTACTTC; CDR3aa: CASSLTLTAKNIQYF
d_gene: NA; v_gene: TRBV29-1; j_gene: TRBJ2-7; abundance: few; CDR3nt: TGCAGCGTTGTCCCAACGGATCGCGACGAGCAGTACTTC; CDR3aa: CSVVPTDRDEQYF
d_gene: TRBD2; v_gene: TRBV7-3; j_gene: TRBJ2-3; abundance: NA; CDR3nt: TGTACCAGCAGCCCCGGACTAGGGTCGGCAGATACGCAGTATTTT; CDR3aa: CTSSPGLGSADTQYF
d_gene: TRBD1; v_gene: TRBV5-5; j_gene: TRBJ2-7; abundance: NA; CDR3nt: TGTGCCAGCAGCTTGGCGGACAGGGGAATCTACGAGCAGTACTTC; CDR3aa: CASSLADRGIYEQYF
d_gene: NA; v_gene: TRBV29-1; j_gene: TRBJ2-7; abundance: once; CDR3nt: TGCAGCGCGATTGTGTGGGACTCCTACGAGCAGTACTTC; CDR3aa: CSAIVWDSYEQYF
d_gene: TRBD2; v_gene: TRBV4-2; j_gene: TRBJ2-7; abundance: NA; CDR3nt: TGTGCCAGCAGCCAATCGGGGGAGGGCTCCTACGAGCAGTACTTC; CDR3aa: CASSQSGEGSYEQYF
d_gene: NA; v_gene: TRBV4-3; j_gene: TRBJ1-2; abundance: few; CDR3nt: TGCGCCAGCAGCCAAGGGTTAGAGTGGGAGTTCTCCTCCTACGGCTACACCTTC; CDR3aa: CASSQGLEWEFSSYGYTF
d_gene: NA; v_gene: TRBV12-3/TRBV12-4; j_gene: TRBJ1-5; abundance: NA; CDR3nt: TGTGCCAGCGTCGAGACAGGAAATCAGCCCCAGCATTTT; CDR3aa: CASVETGNQPQHF
d_gene: TRBD1; v_gene: TRBV29-1; j_gene: TRBJ1-2; abundance: few; CDR3nt: TGCAGCGGAAGACAGGGGAGCTATGGCTACACCTTC; CDR3aa: CSGRQGSYGYTF
d_gene: NA; v_gene: TRBV6-2/TRBV6-3; j_gene: TRBJ2-7; abundance: many; CDR3nt: TGTGCCAGCAGTTACAGGGGCGACGAGCAGTACTTC; CDR3aa: CASSYRGDEQYF
d_gene: TRBD1; v_gene: TRBV5-4; j_gene: TRBJ1-2; abundance: NA; CDR3nt: TGTGCCAGCAGCTCCCGGGACAGGAACTATGGCTACACCTTC; CDR3aa: CASSSRDRNYGYTF
d_gene: NA; v_gene: TRBV29-1; j_gene: TRBJ2-7; abundance: NA; CDR3nt: TGCAGCGTTGAGATACCCCAGAGCTACGAGCAGTACTTC; CDR3aa: CSVEIPQSYEQYF
d_gene: NA; v_gene: TRBV7-2; j_gene: TRBJ2-4; abundance: once; CDR3nt: TGTGCCAGCAGCTTAGAGGGGGACCCGGTCAAAAACATTCAGTACTTC; CDR3aa: CASSLEGDPVKNIQYF
d_gene: TRBD2; v_gene: TRBV28; j_gene: TRBJ2-1; abundance: NA; CDR3nt: TGTGCCAGCAGGACTCCGTCGATAGCGGGGGGTGAGCAGTTCTTC; CDR3aa: CASRTPSIAGGEQFF
d_gene: NA; v_gene: TRBV12-3/TRBV12-4; j_gene: TRBJ2-7; abundance: few; CDR3nt: TGTGCCAGCAGCTTATGGGGGGAGCAGTACTTC; CDR3aa: CASSLWGEQYF
d_gene: NA; v_gene: TRBV20-1; j_gene: TRBJ1-5; abundance: NA; CDR3nt: TGCAGTGCTAGAGATCGGGGTCAGCCCCAGCATTTT; CDR3aa: CSARDRGQPQHF
d_gene: NA; v_gene: TRBV6-2/TRBV6-3; j_gene: TRBJ2-7; abundance: NA; CDR3nt: TGTGCCAGCAGTTCCTCCAGACAGGCAAGAGAGTACTTC; CDR3aa: CASSSSRQAREYF
d_gene: TRBD1; v_gene: TRBV7-9; j_gene: TRBJ2-7; abundance: NA; CDR3nt: TGTGCCAGCAGCTTAGCGGGGGACAGGGGAATGATGAACGAGCAGTACTTC; CDR3aa: CASSLAGDRGMMNEQYF
d_gene: NA; v_gene: TRBV7-9; j_gene: TRBJ1-5; abundance: NA; CDR3nt: TGTGCCAGCAGCTTAGCGGGGATTGAAGGGCCCCAGCATTTT; CDR3aa: CASSLAGIEGPQHF
d_gene: NA; v_gene: TRBV29-1; j_gene: TRBJ2-1; abundance: NA; CDR3nt: TGCAGCGTTGGTAACGGGATGGGGAGTGAGCAGTTCTTC; CDR3aa: CSVGNGMGSEQFF
d_gene: NA; v_gene: TRBV28; j_gene: TRBJ2-6; abundance: few; CDR3nt: TGTGCCAGCAATCCGGGACACCCGAGCTCTGGGGCCAACGTCCTGACTTTC; CDR3aa: CASNPGHPSSGANVLTF
d_gene: NA; v_gene: TRBV6-5; j_gene: TRBJ2-7; abundance: few; CDR3nt: TGTGCCAGCAGTCGATCGGCCCTAGCGTCGAGCTCCTACGAGCAGTACTTC; CDR3aa: CASSRSALASSSYEQYF
d_gene: NA; v_gene: TRBV28; j_gene: TRBJ2-1; abundance: NA; CDR3nt: TGTGCCAGCAGTTTATTCCCCGAAGCAACCGAGCAGTTCTTC; CDR3aa: CASSLFPEATEQFF
d_gene: TRBD2; v_gene: TRBV6-5; j_gene: TRBJ2-7; abundance: NA; CDR3nt: TGTGCCGGCAGTTACTTCCCTCCTAGCGGAACCTCCTACAATGAGCAGTACTTC; CDR3aa: CAGSYFPPSGTSYNEQYF
d_gene: TRBD1; v_gene: TRBV14; j_gene: TRBJ2-7; abundance: NA; CDR3nt: TGTGCCAGCAGCCTCAGGGACAGCTCCTACAATGAGCAGTACTTC; CDR3aa: CASSLRDSSYNEQYF
d_gene: NA; v_gene: TRBV7-2; j_gene: TRBJ2-7; abundance: few; CDR3nt: TGTGCCAGCAGCTCCGCGGGGAAAAGGCGGGACGAGCAGTACTTC; CDR3aa: CASSSAGKRRDEQYF
d_gene: NA; v_gene: TRBV5-1; j_gene: TRBJ2-3; abundance: NA; CDR3nt: TGCGCCAGCAGCTTCAGGTGGACTAGCACAGATACGCAGTATTTT; CDR3aa: CASSFRWTSTDTQYF
d_gene: NA; v_gene: TRBV27; j_gene: TRBJ2-1; abundance: few; CDR3nt: TGTGCCAGCAGTCCCACTAGCTCCAATGAGCAGTTCTTC; CDR3aa: CASSPTSSNEQFF
d_gene: TRBD1; v_gene: TRBV28; j_gene: TRBJ1-4; abundance: few; CDR3nt: TGTGCCAGCAGCCCCTTTAGGGGGCGGAGTGAAAAACTGTTTTTT; CDR3aa: CASSPFRGRSEKLFF
d_gene: NA; v_gene: TRBV7-2; j_gene: TRBJ2-3; abundance: NA; CDR3nt: TGTGCCAGCAGCCCCTGGGGACCTCCGAGCACAGATACGCAGTATTTT; CDR3aa: CASSPWGPPSTDTQYF